The 5 T cell receptor beta chains given below trace back to one sample, sequenced in a study of OX40 agonist ivuxolimab in advanced cancers. The assay was immunoSEQ multiplex PCR, and TCRdb's table has in-frame clones only and misses some. The table lists approximately 32,000 clones, approximately 88% of them singletons. The specimen comprised CD4+ or CD8+ T cells sorted from blood, sampled in a trial of the OX40 agonist ivuxolimab. These receptors were obtained from an adult with an advanced solid tumor such as melanoma, head and neck, liver or kidney cancer.

This clone has a handful of counts. The V gene is TRBV13, the J gene TRBJ1-3; D is unclear. The CDR3 length is 15 residues. Germline CDR1 and CDR2: PRHDT and FYEKMQ (reference sequence). V was clipped by 5 bases and J by 0 bases, with 11 bases between them. The CDR3 DNA reads as TGTGCCAGCAGCCCGCCCATGGACTCTGGAAACACCATATATTTT. Translating it yields CASSPPMDSGNTIYF.

V usage is TRBV30 and J usage is TRBJ2-3; TRBD2 might be the D (7 bases). Per the germline V gene, CDR1 is GTSNPN and CDR2 is SVGIG (reference sequence). Trimming stripped 3 bases from V and 0 bases from J, with 16 bases between. The CDR3 consists of 16 residues. CDR3: CAWSPWGGPSTDTQYF. The CDR3, as DNA: TGTGCCTGGAGCCCCTGGGGGGGCCCTAGCACAGATACGCAGTATTTT.

This clone was counted a few times. This chain uses TRBV11-2 with TRBJ1-2; 9 bases align to TRBD1. This CDR3 comprises 14 residues. Per the germline V gene, CDR1 is SGHAT and CDR2 is FQNNGV. Unmatched junction bases numbered 6, after V lost 5 bases and J lost 5 bases. For the CDR3, the DNA is TGTGCCAGCAGCACAGGGGGCGCGAAATATGGCTACACCTTC. This translates into CASSTGGAKYGYTF. Full variable domain (rest looked up from reference TRBV11-2 and TRBJ1-2): EAGVAQSPRYKIIEKRQSVAFWCNPISGHATLYWYQQILGQGPKLLIQFQNNGVVDDSQLPKDRFSAERLKGVDSTLKIQPAKLEDSAVYLCASSTGGAKYGYTFGSGTRLTVV.

This clone was observed at least ten times. The V and J genes are TRBV6-5 and TRBJ2-7, with D perhaps TRBD1 (5 bases). Trimming took off 5 bases at V and 0 bases at J, with 14 bases between the two ends. Germline CDR1 and CDR2: MNHEY and SVGAGI. The length of the CDR3 is 15 residues. The CDR3 region is CASSVRGSSSYEQYF. Written as DNA, the CDR3 is TGTGCCAGCAGTGTAAGGGGTTCTAGCTCCTACGAGCAGTACTTC.

V gene TRBV28 combines with J gene TRBJ2-5, with D possibly matching TRBD2 (5 bases). Trimming took 5 bases from V and 0 from J, leaving 10 bases between them. The CDR3 sequence is 14 residues long. Germline CDR1 MDHEN, CDR2 SYDVKM. The CDR3 nucleotides read TGTGCCAGCAGTGGGGAGCAGGACCAAGAGACCCAGTACTTC. Its protein product is CASSGEQDQETQYF.